This is a list of T cell receptor beta chains from one sample in a study of blood T cell repertoires in COVID-19. TCRdb's table, derived via immunoSEQ multiplex PCR, lists solely in-frame clones and lacks some. The table includes about 110,000 clones, around 74% detected once. The sequenced sample was peripheral blood. The receptor source for this set is a woman in her seventies with acute or convalescent COVID-19. The CDR3 runs from the conserved cysteine through the conserved F or W. Each record gives: D gene, J gene, clone size, V gene, CDR3 protein, CDR3 DNA. The D gene is left open where the match is weak. Part of the rows lack a size; the others show once, few, many or a class for expanded clones.

d_call: .
j_call: TRBJ1-2
clone_size: .
v_call: TRBV10-3
cdr3_aa: CAISAGNYGYTF
cdr3_nt: TGTGCCATCAGTGCGGGTAACTATGGCTACACCTTC

d_call: TRBD1
j_call: TRBJ1-2
clone_size: .
v_call: TRBV28
cdr3_aa: CASSEQGAGYGYTF
cdr3_nt: TGTGCCAGCTCCGAACAGGGGGCTGGGTATGGCTACACCTTC

d_call: TRBD1
j_call: TRBJ2-3
clone_size: few
v_call: TRBV10-3
cdr3_aa: CAISEAWDRGRRDTQYF
cdr3_nt: TGTGCCATCAGTGAGGCGTGGGACAGGGGGCGAAGGGATACGCAGTATTTT

d_call: TRBD1
j_call: TRBJ2-7
clone_size: .
v_call: TRBV18
cdr3_aa: CASSPRWAHRDRGGYEQYF
cdr3_nt: TGTGCCAGCTCACCAAGATGGGCCCACCGGGACAGGGGGGGCTACGAGCAGTACTTC

d_call: .
j_call: TRBJ1-1
clone_size: .
v_call: TRBV2
cdr3_aa: CASSVGGGNTEAFF
cdr3_nt: TGTGCCAGCAGTGTGGGAGGGGGGAACACTGAAGCTTTCTTT

d_call: TRBD1
j_call: TRBJ1-3
clone_size: .
v_call: TRBV18
cdr3_aa: CASSLGTDPGNTIYF
cdr3_nt: TGTGCCAGCTCACTTGGGACAGACCCTGGAAACACCATATATTTT

d_call: TRBD1
j_call: TRBJ2-5
clone_size: .
v_call: TRBV18
cdr3_aa: CASSPTGGQETQYF
cdr3_nt: TGTGCCAGCTCACCCACAGGGGGCCAAGAGACCCAGTACTTC

d_call: .
j_call: TRBJ1-5
clone_size: .
v_call: TRBV7-9
cdr3_aa: CASSNGGEMGPQHF
cdr3_nt: TGTGCCAGCAGCAACGGAGGGGAGATGGGGCCCCAGCATTTT

d_call: .
j_call: TRBJ1-2
clone_size: .
v_call: TRBV4-1
cdr3_aa: CASSRQEGYGYTF
cdr3_nt: TGCGCCAGCAGCCGGCAGGAGGGCTATGGCTACACCTTC

d_call: TRBD2
j_call: TRBJ2-7
clone_size: .
v_call: TRBV28
cdr3_aa: CASSQFSGGLYEQYF
cdr3_nt: TGTGCCAGCAGTCAATTTAGCGGGGGTCTTTACGAGCAGTACTTC

d_call: TRBD2
j_call: TRBJ2-1
clone_size: once
v_call: TRBV6-1
cdr3_aa: CASSERRGVQFF
cdr3_nt: TGTGCCAGCAGTGAAAGGCGGGGGGTACAGTTCTTC

d_call: .
j_call: TRBJ1-2
clone_size: .
v_call: TRBV19
cdr3_aa: CASSIGWGASGYTF
cdr3_nt: TGTGCCAGTAGTATAGGATGGGGCGCCTCTGGCTACACCTTC

d_call: .
j_call: TRBJ1-1
clone_size: few
v_call: TRBV19
cdr3_aa: CASSLQMNTEAFF
cdr3_nt: TGTGCCAGTTCGTTACAGATGAACACTGAAGCTTTCTTT

d_call: .
j_call: TRBJ1-5
clone_size: .
v_call: TRBV29-1
cdr3_aa: CSVVDRPNQPQHF
cdr3_nt: TGCAGCGTTGTAGACAGGCCAAATCAGCCCCAGCATTTT

d_call: .
j_call: TRBJ1-1
clone_size: .
v_call: TRBV4-3
cdr3_aa: CASSQAARGNEAFF
cdr3_nt: TGCGCCAGCAGCCAAGCGGCCAGGGGAAATGAAGCTTTCTTT

d_call: .
j_call: TRBJ2-1
clone_size: .
v_call: TRBV10-1
cdr3_aa: CASSEGSREQFF
cdr3_nt: TGCGCCAGCAGTGAGGGTTCGAGGGAGCAGTTCTTC

d_call: .
j_call: TRBJ2-7
clone_size: few
v_call: TRBV6-6
cdr3_aa: CASVGDRSYEQYF
cdr3_nt: TGTGCCAGCGTAGGCGACAGGAGCTACGAGCAGTACTTC

d_call: .
j_call: TRBJ1-6
clone_size: few
v_call: TRBV6-1
cdr3_aa: CASSEGGRNSPLHF
cdr3_nt: TGTGCCAGCAGTGAGGGAGGCAGGAATTCACCCCTCCACTTT

d_call: .
j_call: TRBJ1-1
clone_size: .
v_call: TRBV5-1
cdr3_aa: CASSLAGNTEAFF
cdr3_nt: TGCGCCAGCAGCTTGGCGGGGAACACTGAAGCTTTCTTT

d_call: .
j_call: TRBJ2-7
clone_size: .
v_call: TRBV30
cdr3_aa: CAWRSKFTHEQYF
cdr3_nt: TGTGCCTGGAGGTCTAAGTTTACCCACGAGCAGTACTTC

d_call: TRBD1
j_call: TRBJ2-7
clone_size: medium-sized
v_call: TRBV20-1
cdr3_aa: CSASRGPNEQYF
cdr3_nt: TGCAGTGCTAGTAGGGGGCCCAACGAGCAGTACTTC

d_call: TRBD1
j_call: TRBJ1-2
clone_size: once
v_call: TRBV6-5
cdr3_aa: CASSYSPQGNYGYTF
cdr3_nt: TGTGCCAGCAGTTACTCGCCACAGGGGAACTATGGCTACACCTTC

d_call: .
j_call: TRBJ1-6
clone_size: .
v_call: TRBV7-9
cdr3_aa: CASSLGSAGSNSPLHF
cdr3_nt: TGTGCCAGCAGCTTAGGATCGGCAGGGTCTAATTCACCCCTCCACTTT

d_call: .
j_call: TRBJ1-1
clone_size: .
v_call: TRBV6-5
cdr3_aa: CASSYRRENTEAFF
cdr3_nt: TGTGCCAGCAGTTACAGACGGGAGAACACTGAAGCTTTCTTT

d_call: .
j_call: TRBJ1-2
clone_size: once
v_call: TRBV18
cdr3_aa: CASSPPNQRYRDGYTF
cdr3_nt: TGTGCCAGCTCACCACCTAACCAGCGGTACCGGGATGGCTACACCTTC

d_call: .
j_call: TRBJ1-5
clone_size: .
v_call: TRBV7-9
cdr3_aa: CASSSATGYSNQPQHF
cdr3_nt: TGTGCCAGCAGCTCAGCTACAGGGTATAGCAATCAGCCCCAGCATTTT

d_call: TRBD1
j_call: TRBJ2-7
clone_size: .
v_call: TRBV9
cdr3_aa: CASSAAPRTGGSEQYF
cdr3_nt: TGTGCCAGCAGCGCAGCTCCGAGGACAGGGGGCAGCGAGCAGTACTTC

d_call: TRBD1
j_call: TRBJ2-2
clone_size: .
v_call: TRBV19
cdr3_aa: CATTGGLGTGELFF
cdr3_nt: TGTGCCACTACAGGGGGGCTCGGTACCGGGGAGCTGTTTTTT

d_call: .
j_call: TRBJ2-3
clone_size: .
v_call: TRBV9
cdr3_aa: CASSVGEGVGADTQYF
cdr3_nt: TGTGCCAGCAGCGTAGGGGAGGGGGTAGGGGCAGATACGCAGTATTTT

d_call: TRBD1
j_call: TRBJ1-6
clone_size: .
v_call: TRBV27
cdr3_aa: CASSLEGAYNSPLHF
cdr3_nt: TGTGCCAGCAGTCTGGAGGGGGCTTATAATTCACCCCTCCACTTT

d_call: TRBD2
j_call: TRBJ2-5
clone_size: .
v_call: TRBV7-6
cdr3_aa: CASSPHSSGGALETQYF
cdr3_nt: TGTGCCAGCAGCCCCCATTCTAGCGGGGGGGCTTTAGAGACCCAGTACTTC

d_call: .
j_call: TRBJ1-2
clone_size: .
v_call: TRBV27
cdr3_aa: CASKSDRFVYGYTF
cdr3_nt: TGTGCCAGCAAATCCGACAGGTTCGTCTATGGCTACACCTTC

d_call: TRBD1
j_call: TRBJ1-1
clone_size: .
v_call: TRBV11-2
cdr3_aa: CASTFDHRGGAFF
cdr3_nt: TGTGCCAGCACCTTTGATCACAGGGGAGGAGCTTTCTTT

d_call: TRBD1
j_call: TRBJ2-3
clone_size: .
v_call: TRBV23-1
cdr3_aa: CASSPNAGTGASTDTQYF
cdr3_nt: TGCGCCAGCAGTCCCAACGCCGGAACAGGGGCGAGCACAGATACGCAGTATTTT

d_call: .
j_call: TRBJ1-1
clone_size: .
v_call: TRBV2
cdr3_aa: CASIGRGGRTEAFF
cdr3_nt: TGTGCCAGCATCGGCCGTGGAGGGCGGACTGAAGCTTTCTTT

d_call: TRBD2
j_call: TRBJ2-7
clone_size: few
v_call: TRBV5-1
cdr3_aa: CASSLSSGGAYEQYF
cdr3_nt: TGCGCCAGCAGCCTATCAAGCGGGGGGGCCTACGAGCAGTACTTC

d_call: .
j_call: TRBJ1-1
clone_size: .
v_call: TRBV5-4
cdr3_aa: CASSVDSHTEAFF
cdr3_nt: TGTGCCAGCAGTGTCGACAGCCACACTGAAGCTTTCTTT

d_call: .
j_call: TRBJ1-2
clone_size: .
v_call: TRBV5-1
cdr3_aa: CASSMAKNYGYTF
cdr3_nt: TGCGCCAGCAGCATGGCCAAAAACTATGGCTACACCTTC

d_call: .
j_call: TRBJ2-7
clone_size: .
v_call: TRBV18
cdr3_aa: CASSPVSGMAEQYF
cdr3_nt: TGTGCCAGCTCACCCGTGTCAGGGATGGCCGAGCAGTACTTC

d_call: TRBD1
j_call: TRBJ1-3
clone_size: .
v_call: TRBV5-4
cdr3_aa: CASRPWTGDGNTIYF
cdr3_nt: TGTGCCAGCAGGCCTTGGACAGGGGACGGAAACACCATATATTTT

d_call: .
j_call: TRBJ1-4
clone_size: .
v_call: TRBV24-1
cdr3_aa: CATSDPNSEKLFF
cdr3_nt: TGTGCCACCAGTGACCCTAACTCGGAAAAACTGTTTTTT

d_call: .
j_call: TRBJ1-4
clone_size: .
v_call: TRBV6-5
cdr3_aa: CASRTGSNEKLFF
cdr3_nt: TGTGCCAGCAGGACAGGTTCTAATGAAAAACTGTTTTTT

d_call: TRBD1
j_call: TRBJ1-4
clone_size: .
v_call: TRBV28
cdr3_aa: CASSAGGGEKLFF
cdr3_nt: TGTGCCAGTTCTGCAGGGGGTGGGGAAAAACTGTTTTTT

d_call: .
j_call: TRBJ2-7
clone_size: .
v_call: TRBV5-1
cdr3_aa: CASSLAPGSSYEQYF
cdr3_nt: TGCGCCAGCAGCTTGGCTCCGGGGAGCTCCTACGAGCAGTACTTC

d_call: TRBD1
j_call: TRBJ2-5
clone_size: .
v_call: TRBV5-6
cdr3_aa: CASSDLTGRETQYF
cdr3_nt: TGTGCCAGCAGCGACCTGACAGGGAGAGAGACCCAGTACTTC

d_call: .
j_call: TRBJ1-5
clone_size: .
v_call: TRBV7-8
cdr3_aa: CASSLGLTGPSNQPQHF
cdr3_nt: TGTGCCAGCAGCTTAGGCCTTACAGGGCCTAGCAATCAGCCCCAGCATTTT

d_call: TRBD1
j_call: TRBJ1-4
clone_size: .
v_call: TRBV6-1
cdr3_aa: CASSEAPGQANEKLFF
cdr3_nt: TGTGCCAGCAGTGAAGCACCGGGACAGGCTAATGAAAAACTGTTTTTT

d_call: TRBD1
j_call: TRBJ1-3
clone_size: once
v_call: TRBV6-4
cdr3_aa: CASSMGRDRGGNTIYF
cdr3_nt: TGTGCCAGCAGTATGGGCCGGGACAGGGGTGGAAACACCATATATTTT

d_call: .
j_call: TRBJ2-5
clone_size: .
v_call: TRBV7-2
cdr3_aa: CASSVDSQETQYF
cdr3_nt: TGTGCCAGCAGCGTAGACAGTCAAGAGACCCAGTACTTC

d_call: .
j_call: TRBJ1-5
clone_size: .
v_call: TRBV19
cdr3_aa: CASSIDLPAGARVRNQPQHF
cdr3_nt: TGTGCCAGTAGTATAGATCTTCCCGCGGGGGCACGGGTTCGCAATCAGCCCCAGCATTTT

d_call: .
j_call: TRBJ1-1
clone_size: .
v_call: TRBV5-1
cdr3_aa: CASKRDKNTEAFF
cdr3_nt: TGCGCCAGCAAAAGGGACAAGAACACTGAAGCTTTCTTT

d_call: TRBD1
j_call: TRBJ1-5
clone_size: .
v_call: TRBV19
cdr3_aa: CASRGAVLQPQHF
cdr3_nt: TGTGCCAGCAGGGGGGCAGTCCTCCAGCCCCAGCATTTT

d_call: .
j_call: TRBJ1-1
clone_size: .
v_call: TRBV19
cdr3_aa: CATDQGYMNTEAFF
cdr3_nt: TGTGCCACAGACCAGGGTTATATGAACACTGAAGCTTTCTTT

d_call: .
j_call: TRBJ1-2
clone_size: .
v_call: TRBV14
cdr3_aa: CASSQDSRGYGYTF
cdr3_nt: TGTGCCAGCAGCCAAGATTCCAGGGGCTATGGCTACACCTTC

d_call: TRBD1
j_call: TRBJ2-3
clone_size: .
v_call: TRBV20-1
cdr3_aa: CSASSRGTGGPDTQYF
cdr3_nt: TGCAGTGCTAGTTCCCGGGGGACAGGGGGCCCAGATACGCAGTATTTT

d_call: .
j_call: TRBJ1-1
clone_size: .
v_call: TRBV29-1
cdr3_aa: CSVEKAGFLNTEAFF
cdr3_nt: TGCAGCGTTGAGAAGGCAGGGTTTCTAAACACTGAAGCTTTCTTT

d_call: .
j_call: TRBJ1-3
clone_size: .
v_call: TRBV6-5
cdr3_aa: CASRSQGIGNTIYF
cdr3_nt: TGTGCCAGCAGATCCCAGGGGATCGGAAACACCATATATTTT

d_call: .
j_call: TRBJ2-2
clone_size: .
v_call: TRBV5-4
cdr3_aa: CASSLATANTGELFF
cdr3_nt: TGTGCCAGCAGCTTGGCAACAGCGAACACCGGGGAGCTGTTTTTT

d_call: TRBD1
j_call: TRBJ2-7
clone_size: .
v_call: TRBV3-1/TRBV3-2
cdr3_aa: CASSPGQGLEYF
cdr3_nt: TGTGCCAGCAGCCCGGGACAGGGTTTGGAGTACTTC